The 14 T cell receptor beta chains below all came from one sample that was sequenced in a study of blood T cells in healthy people across ages. A second about 6 to 12 cycle PCR used barcoded and J-beta primers. TCRdb re-analysed the 5' RACE reads in MiXCR, keeping a single row per CDR3 protein. The table includes roughly 650,000 distinct CDR3 sequences, approximately 30% detected once. Sequenced input: blood. These TCRs come from an elderly woman in good health.

The rearrangement joins TRBV6-6 to TRBJ1-5; TRBD1 might be the D (5 bases). V lost 5 bases and J 2 bases, leaving 16 bases between the germline ends. The CDR3 runs to 16 residues. From germline, CDR1 is MNHNY and CDR2 SVGAGI (reference sequence). CDR3 amino acids: CASSPVWGFGNQPQHF. CDR3 DNA: TGTGCCAGCAGTCCTGTCTGGGGGTTTGGCAATCAGCCCCAGCATTTT.

As to this clonotype: With a much larger clone just one base away, this may be a read error. The chain joins TRBV20-1 to TRBJ2-1; 11 nucleotides line up with TRBD2. The J call may be faulty, since TRBJ2-7 better matches the DNA end. The CDR3 sequence is 15 residues long. Per germline, CDR1 DFQATT and CDR2 SNEGSKA (reference sequence). The CDR3 is CSASPGLAVRNEQYF. CDR3 nucleotides: TGCAGTGCTAGCCCGGGACTAGCGGTTAGGAATGAGCAGTACTTC.

Regarding this clonotype: Possible read error: a much larger clone is one base away. This CDR3 is missing its conserved last phenylalanine or tryptophan, likely due to a read error. The chain couples TRBV7-2 to TRBJ2-1; TRBD2 matches 13 bases. This CDR3 comprises 15 residues. Per the germline V gene, CDR1 is SGHTA and CDR2 is FQGNSA. Germline trimming cut 4 bases from V and 7 bases from J; bases unmatched to any gene: 4. The CDR3 loop reads CASSSGLAGANEQFL. The CDR3 DNA is TGTGCCAGCAGCTCAGGACTAGCGGGGGCGAATGAGCAGTTCTTA.

In this sample, this clonotype turned up many times. The chain links TRBV15 to TRBJ2-1, with 15 nucleotides matching TRBD2. The CDR3 has 16 residues. V was pared by 5 bases and J by 6 bases, with 5 bases of the junction left unmatched. Germline V CDR1 and CDR2: LNHNV, YYDKDF (reference sequence). The CDR3 sequence is CATSRWTSGGANEQFF. The CDR3 nucleotides read TGTGCCACCAGCCGGTGGACTAGCGGGGGGGCCAATGAGCAGTTCTTC.

This clonotype has just a few counts. This sequence joins TRBV5-1 and TRBJ1-1; perhaps TRBD1 as D (5 bases). V was clipped by 0 bases and J by 2 bases, with 14 bases between them. The CDR3 extends over 16 amino acids. Germline V CDR1 and CDR2: SGHRS, YFSETQ. DNA for the CDR3: TGCGCCAGCAGCTTGGCGGGTCGAGGGGTAAACACTGAAGCTTTCTTT. Amino acid sequence: CASSLAGRGVNTEAFF.

This clonotype was seen ten or more times. V is TRBV15 and J is TRBJ2-3; D not certain. This CDR3 has 13 residues. Trimming removed 7 bases at V and 1 base at J, with 9 bases between. Germline V gene data show CDR1 as LNHNV and CDR2 as YYDKDF (reference sequence). CDR3 DNA sequence: TGTGCCACCACCCTTGGCGGCACAGATACGCAGTATTTT. This sequence encodes CATTLGGTDTQYF.

About this clonotype: A single base separates this from a much larger clone, so it may be a read error. This rearrangement joins TRBV15 to TRBJ1-5; D not resolved. Germline V gene lookup returns CDR1 LNHNV and CDR2 YYDKDF (reference sequence). The CDR3 has 13 amino acids. Trimming removed 2 bases at V and 7 bases at J, with 9 bases between. CDR3 loop: CATSRPDPQPQHF. CDR3 nucleotide sequence: TGTGCCACCAGCAGACCCGATCCGCAGCCCCAGCATTTT.

In its sample, this clonotype was seen once. The chain carries TRBV5-1 and TRBJ2-7, with 11 bases identical to TRBD2. V dropped 7 bases and J dropped 3; count of bases not matched to a gene: 9. CDR3 length: 15 amino acids. From germline, CDR1 is SGHRS and CDR2 YFSETQ. The CDR3 nucleotides read TGCGCCAGCCGTCCTGGACTAGCGGGCTTCTACGAGCAGTACTTC. Translated: CASRPGLAGFYEQYF.

The chain combines TRBV4-1 with TRBJ2-3, with a weak D call TRBD2 (6 bases). Germline loops: CDR1 MGHRA, CDR2 YSYEKL. The CDR3 totals 16 residues. V was trimmed by 8 bases and J by 2 bases, leaving 20 bases between them. CDR3 in DNA: TGCGCCAGCGGTCATCCGGGACTCCTCGCCACAGATACGCAGTATTTT. The encoded protein is CASGHPGLLATDTQYF.

The table lists this clonotype with many counts. The chain has TRBV12-3 or TRBV12-4 and TRBJ2-3; 12 nucleotides line up with TRBD2. The CDR3 length is 17 residues. Trimming cost V 2 bases and J 1 base; bases outside gene matches: 4. In DNA, the CDR3 is TGTGCCAGCAGTTTAACTAGCGGGGGGCCTCGCACAGATACGCAGTATTTT. Translating gives CASSLTSGGPRTDTQYF.

This clonotype was observed at least ten times. The chain joins TRBV20-1 to TRBJ2-5, with a tentative D call TRBD1 (5 bases). CDR3 size: 15 residues. The germline V gene encodes CDR1 DFQATT and CDR2 SNEGSKA (reference sequence). V gave up 3 bases and J gave up 4 bases, with 18 bases separating them. The CDR3 here is CSARGGADYRETQYF. CDR3 DNA sequence: TGCAGTGCTAGGGGTGGGGCGGATTATCGAGAGACCCAGTACTTC.

This clonotype was observed a single time. This rearrangement joins TRBV18 to TRBJ2-4; TRBD1 might be the D (5 bases). The CDR3 is made up of 13 amino acids. Germline V gene sequence: CDR1 KGHSH, CDR2 LQKENI. Between the trimmed V and J ends, which lost 3 bases and 9 bases, there was a span of 12 bases. The DNA of the CDR3 is TGTGCCAGCTCACCGGGGCCGAGGAGCATTCAGTACTTC. Amino acid sequence: CASSPGPRSIQYF.

This clonotype has only a few counts. The junction does not match germline at one end; this may be a read error. This chain uses TRBV18 with TRBJ1-1; D gene unclear. There are 16 residues in the CDR3. CDR1 is KGHSH and CDR2 is LQKENI in the germline V gene. The CDR3 loop reads CANSPAPSALGTEAFF. For the CDR3, the DNA is TGTGCCAACTCACCGGCACCCTCGGCCCTCGGGACTGAAGCTTTCTTT.

This clonotype came up many times. The V call is TRBV7-9, the J call TRBJ2-1; 9 positions match TRBD2. The junction had 13 bases not matched to a gene; V was cut back by 4 bases and J by 9 bases. The CDR3 is 16 amino acids. From germline, CDR1 is SEHNR and CDR2 FQNEAQ (reference sequence). The CDR3 DNA is TGTGCCAGCAGCTCCCAAGGTGGCGGGGGGGCAGTTGAGCAGTTCTTC. Its protein product is CASSSQGGGGAVEQFF.